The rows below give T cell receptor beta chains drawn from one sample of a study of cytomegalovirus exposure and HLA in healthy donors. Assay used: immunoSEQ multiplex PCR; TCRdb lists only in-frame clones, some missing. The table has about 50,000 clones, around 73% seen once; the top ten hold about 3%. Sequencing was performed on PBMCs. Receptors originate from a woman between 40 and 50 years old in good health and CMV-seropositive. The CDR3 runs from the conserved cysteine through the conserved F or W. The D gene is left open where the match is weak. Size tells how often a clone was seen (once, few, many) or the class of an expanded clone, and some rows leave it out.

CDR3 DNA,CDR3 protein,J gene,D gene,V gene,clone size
TGTGCCAGCAGTCGGCAGGGGGCAACTCAGCCCCAGCATTTT,CASSRQGATQPQHF,TRBJ1-5,TRBD1,TRBV28,NA
TGTGCCAGCAGTGAAGCCAGCTCTGGAAACACCATATATTTT,CASSEASSGNTIYF,TRBJ1-3,NA,TRBV6-1,few
TGCGCCAGCAGCAGTATCGGTCAGGACACTGAAGCTTTCTTT,CASSSIGQDTEAFF,TRBJ1-1,NA,TRBV5-1,NA
TGTGCCAGCAGTTTAACAGTGTCTGGAAACACCATATATTTT,CASSLTVSGNTIYF,TRBJ1-3,NA,TRBV28,once
TGTGCCAGTAGTATAGTCCAGGGCGTAGAAGCTTTCTTT,CASSIVQGVEAFF,TRBJ1-1,NA,TRBV19,NA
TGTGCCAGCAGTCTTGACTTCTATGAGCAGTTCTTC,CASSLDFYEQFF,TRBJ2-1,NA,TRBV5-4,NA
TGTGCCAGTCAGATGGGGCGGTCAGACTCACCCCTCCACTTT,CASQMGRSDSPLHF,TRBJ1-6,NA,TRBV19,NA
TGCGCCAGCAGCCAAGGGTTCGGACTAGCGGGGGAAGAGACCCAGTACTTC,CASSQGFGLAGEETQYF,TRBJ2-5,TRBD2,TRBV4-1,once
TGTGCCAGCAGCTTAGCGGGACGGGTGGACTATGGCTACACCTTC,CASSLAGRVDYGYTF,TRBJ1-2,NA,TRBV5-4,NA
TGTGCCAGTAGTAACAGGATGAACACTGAAGCTTTCTTT,CASSNRMNTEAFF,TRBJ1-1,NA,TRBV19,NA
TGCGCCAGCAGCCCCGGCGGGGTCAGAGAGACCCAGTACTTC,CASSPGGVRETQYF,TRBJ2-5,NA,TRBV5-1,NA
TGTGCCAGCATTGACAGGGGAGTCTATGGCTACACCTTC,CASIDRGVYGYTF,TRBJ1-2,TRBD1,TRBV2,NA
TGTGCCAGCAGCTTAGTCCCAGGCTCCTACAATGAGCAGTTCTTC,CASSLVPGSYNEQFF,TRBJ2-1,NA,TRBV7-9,NA
TGTGCCAGCAGCCAGGGTGGCTACGAGCAGTACTTC,CASSQGGYEQYF,TRBJ2-7,NA,TRBV27,NA
TGTGCCAGCATATGGCAGGGAAGCTCCTACGAGCAGTACTTC,CASIWQGSSYEQYF,TRBJ2-7,NA,TRBV6-1,NA
TGTGCCAGCAGCCGGACAGGGCTAGATCAGCCCCAGCATTTT,CASSRTGLDQPQHF,TRBJ1-5,TRBD1,TRBV7-9,NA
TGTGCCAGCTCAGCCGACAGGGTAGTCGGTCAGCCCCAGCATTTT,CASSADRVVGQPQHF,TRBJ1-5,TRBD1,TRBV18,NA
TGCGCCAGCAGCCAAGAGACTGCCCCCTGGGGCACAGATACGCAGTATTTT,CASSQETAPWGTDTQYF,TRBJ2-3,NA,TRBV4-3,few
TGTGCCACAAATTCCTTAGCGGGAGAGCAGTTCTTC,CATNSLAGEQFF,TRBJ2-1,TRBD2,TRBV25-1,NA
TGCAGTGCTCGGACTAGCAGGGACTGGTATTTT,CSARTSRDWYF,TRBJ2-3,TRBD2,TRBV20-1,NA
TGTGCCAGCAGCTTGGTCTCATCCTCCCAGGGGAATCAGCCCCAGCATTTT,CASSLVSSSQGNQPQHF,TRBJ1-5,NA,TRBV5-8,once
TGTGCTAGTGCGGATCAGGGGGGATCCCTGGGTCAGCCCCAGCATTTT,CASADQGGSLGQPQHF,TRBJ1-5,TRBD1,TRBV12-5,NA
TGTGCCAGCAGCGTAGGTAGCGGCGACCGCTACGAGCAGTACTTC,CASSVGSGDRYEQYF,TRBJ2-7,NA,TRBV9,NA
TGTGCCAGCAGTGCAAGCCGGACAGGGGGCGAGACCCAGTACTTC,CASSASRTGGETQYF,TRBJ2-5,TRBD1,TRBV2,NA
TGTGCCAGCAGCCTAGCGCATGCAGGAGGGAGGTTCTACGAGCAGTACTTC,CASSLAHAGGRFYEQYF,TRBJ2-7,NA,TRBV7-9,NA
TGTGCCAGCTCACCCTTCGAACAAACTAATGAAAAACTGTTTTTT,CASSPFEQTNEKLFF,TRBJ1-4,NA,TRBV18,NA
TGTGCCAGCACGCTGACTAGCGGGGGGGCCTACGAGCAGTACTTC,CASTLTSGGAYEQYF,TRBJ2-7,TRBD2,TRBV7-2,NA
TGTGCCAGCAGCGTAGCTCAGGGTACTGAAGCTTTCTTT,CASSVAQGTEAFF,TRBJ1-1,NA,TRBV9,NA
TGTGCCAGCAGTGAACAGGGGGCCTACAATGAGCAGTTCTTC,CASSEQGAYNEQFF,TRBJ2-1,TRBD1,TRBV9,NA
TGTGCCAGCAGCTTAGAGGTTGGGACAGGTGTACATAAGCAGTTCTTC,CASSLEVGTGVHKQFF,TRBJ2-1,TRBD1,TRBV7-9,NA
TGTGCCAGCTCACCAGGACAGTTTTACACAGATACGCAGTATTTT,CASSPGQFYTDTQYF,TRBJ2-3,NA,TRBV18,NA
TGCGCCAGCAGTAGGGGGATCACAGATACGCAGTATTTT,CASSRGITDTQYF,TRBJ2-3,NA,TRBV10-1,NA
TGTGCCAGCAGCCGATCCGGGACAGGTGGGGAAAAACTGTTTTTT,CASSRSGTGGEKLFF,TRBJ1-4,TRBD1,TRBV4-2,NA
TGCGCCAGCAGCTATGGGAGCGCCTACGAGCAGTACTTC,CASSYGSAYEQYF,TRBJ2-7,NA,TRBV5-1,NA